This T cell receptor beta chain was retrieved from a study of blood T cell repertoires in COVID-19. Study summary: T cells, B-cell-depleted T cells, or PBMCs supplied cDNA or gDNA.

Concerning this clone itself: The sample carries other DNA sequences with the same CDR3.

The junction had 4 bases not matched to a gene; V was cut back by 3 bases and J by 4 bases. Germline values: CDR1 SGHRS, CDR2 YFSETQ. The CDR3 runs 14 residues. In the source study's methods: It was from reference gene primer amplification that nucleated cell counts were estimated. Libraries were prepared by immunoSEQ multiplex PCR; TCRdb keeps only in-frame clonotypes and omits some of them. That table gives V, J and clone size, and the DNA gave D and trimming. The sample carries under 100,000 clones, 70% to 90% recorded once. The sequencing sample was made of peripheral blood. This clonotype was sampled from a man aged 35-49 years with acute or convalescent COVID-19. This chain connects TRBV5-1 to TRBJ1-2, with 9 positions matching TRBD1. CDR3 DNA: TGCGCCAGCAGCTCCGGACAGGGGAGCTATGGCTACACCTTC. Protein product: CASSSGQGSYGYTF.